A selection of T cell receptor beta chains follows, all from one sample in a study of cytomegalovirus exposure and HLA in healthy donors. Some clones are missing from TCRdb's copy, which holds only in-frame ones; the method was immunoSEQ multiplex PCR. The sample's table shows 150,000 or so clones. Source material: PBMCs. The receptors were gathered from a woman between 55 and 75 years old in good health and CMV-seronegative. Each CDR3 is given with its conserved first and last residue. D genes are given only for firm matches.

j_call | v_call | d_call | cdr3_length | cdr3_nt | cdr3_aa
TRBJ1-2 | TRBV30 | NA | 11 | TGTGCCTGGAGTGTACTCGATGGCTACACCTTC | CAWSVLDGYTF
TRBJ2-7 | TRBV11-1 | TRBD1 | 13 | TGTGCCAGCAATAAGGGACAGGGTTACGAGCAGTACTTC | CASNKGQGYEQYF
TRBJ1-5 | TRBV7-9 | TRBD1 | 15 | TGTGCCAGCAGCTTTGGGACAGGGGGCAATCAGCCCCAGCATTTT | CASSFGTGGNQPQHF
TRBJ2-5 | TRBV10-2 | NA | 16 | TGCGCCAGCAGTGAGCCCACGGTGGGGAGAGGGGAGACCCAGTACTTC | CASSEPTVGRGETQYF
TRBJ1-1 | TRBV30 | TRBD1 | 14 | TGTGCCTGGAGCATGACAGGGGCGGACACTGAAGCTTTCTTT | CAWSMTGADTEAFF
TRBJ2-5 | TRBV5-1 | NA | 14 | TGCGCCAGCAGCTTGTGGAGGGCCGAAGAGACCCAGTACTTC | CASSLWRAEETQYF
TRBJ1-1 | TRBV27 | NA | 15 | TGTGCCAGCAGTTTTCTGGGAGAATTAAACACTGAAGCTTTCTTT | CASSFLGELNTEAFF
TRBJ2-2 | TRBV7-3 | NA | 15 | TGTGCCAGCAGCTTAGGAGTTCCGTACACCGGGGAGCTGTTTTTT | CASSLGVPYTGELFF
TRBJ1-5 | TRBV2 | NA | 13 | TGTGCCAGCAGTGAAGCGCGTTGGCAGCCCCAGCATTTT | CASSEARWQPQHF
TRBJ2-3 | TRBV7-2 | TRBD1 | 15 | TGTGCCAGCAGCCCCGGGACAGGGGGACAAGATACGCAGTATTTT | CASSPGTGGQDTQYF
TRBJ2-1 | TRBV5-4 | NA | 16 | TGTGCCAGCAGCCCAACGGGAATAAACTCCTACAATGAGCAGTTCTTC | CASSPTGINSYNEQFF
TRBJ2-7 | TRBV19 | TRBD1 | 14 | TGTGCCAGTAGTACGGACAGGGTCTCCTACGAGCAGTACTTC | CASSTDRVSYEQYF
TRBJ1-6 | TRBV11-1 | NA | 13 | TGTGCCAGCAGCTTAGTCAGGGCTGCACCCCTCCACTTT | CASSLVRAAPLHF
TRBJ2-3 | TRBV5-1 | NA | 14 | TGCGCCAGCAGCCAAAACGGGGGCACAGATACGCAGTATTTT | CASSQNGGTDTQYF
TRBJ1-5 | TRBV28 | NA | 14 | TGTGCCAGCAGTTTACAGGGGCGCAATCAGCCCCAGCATTTT | CASSLQGRNQPQHF
TRBJ1-2 | TRBV9 | TRBD1 | 14 | TGTGCCAGCAGCGCGCAGGGACAGACCTATGGCTACACCTTC | CASSAQGQTYGYTF
TRBJ2-7 | TRBV5-6 | TRBD2 | 15 | TGTGCCAGCAGCCGGGGACTAGCGGAGCCCTACGAGCAGTACTTC | CASSRGLAEPYEQYF
TRBJ1-5 | TRBV10-3 | TRBD1 | 17 | TGTGCCACTCATTCGGGGCCCGACAGGGGGTTGAATCAGCCCCAGCATTTT | CATHSGPDRGLNQPQHF
TRBJ2-7 | TRBV4-2 | TRBD1 | 16 | TGTGCCAGCAGCCAAGATAAAGGGACAGGAAAATACGAGCAGTACTTC | CASSQDKGTGKYEQYF
TRBJ2-7 | TRBV7-2 | TRBD1 | 12 | TGTGCCAGCAGCCCCGGACAGGGCGAGCAGTACTTC | CASSPGQGEQYF
TRBJ1-1 | TRBV14 | NA | 13 | TGTGCCAGCAGGGAATTAGGGGGAACTGAAGCTTTCTTT | CASRELGGTEAFF
TRBJ2-7 | TRBV10-3 | NA | 16 | TGTGCCATCAGTGAGTGGGAGACAGGCGGCTCCTACGAGCAGTACTTC | CAISEWETGGSYEQYF
TRBJ1-1 | TRBV7-2 | NA | 13 | TGTGCCAGCAGCTTAAGGGGGAGTACTGAAGCTTTCTTT | CASSLRGSTEAFF
TRBJ1-1 | TRBV2 | TRBD1 | 14 | TGTGCCAGCAGTGGGGACAGGGTGGGTACTGAAGCTTTCTTT | CASSGDRVGTEAFF
TRBJ1-2 | TRBV18 | TRBD1 | 14 | TGTGCCAGCTCAAGGGACAGGGTAGAGTATGGCTACACCTTC | CASSRDRVEYGYTF
TRBJ1-2 | TRBV7-2 | NA | 12 | TGTGCCAGCGGGGGCAGGGAGGGGGGCTACACCTTC | CASGGREGGYTF
TRBJ1-4 | TRBV6-6 | TRBD1 | 15 | TGTGCCAGCAGTTTAGGGGGCGCGACTAATGAAAAACTGTTTTTT | CASSLGGATNEKLFF
TRBJ2-2 | TRBV18 | NA | 13 | TGTGCCAGCTCACGGGGAGACACCGGGGAGCTGTTTTTT | CASSRGDTGELFF
TRBJ2-1 | TRBV5-1 | NA | 16 | TGCGCCAGCAGCCAGGACATCCCTCCGGACAGCGGTGAGCAGTTCTTC | CASSQDIPPDSGEQFF
TRBJ2-7 | TRBV11-1 | NA | 15 | TGTGCCAGCAGCCCGGACGGCTCGGGGACCTACGAGCAGTACTTC | CASSPDGSGTYEQYF
TRBJ1-1 | TRBV27 | NA | 13 | TGTGCCAGCAGCTATTTAGGGGGAGCTGAAGCTTTCTTT | CASSYLGGAEAFF
TRBJ1-1 | TRBV6-5 | NA | 14 | TGTGCCAGCCGACAGCCAAACATGAACACTGAAGCTTTCTTT | CASRQPNMNTEAFF
TRBJ2-1 | TRBV7-2 | NA | 14 | TGTGCCAGCAGCTTAACCGGGACCTACAATGAGCAGTTCTTC | CASSLTGTYNEQFF
TRBJ2-1 | TRBV30 | NA | 16 | TGTGCCTGGAAAAACTCCAGGGCCCGAAACTACAATGAGCAGTTCTTC | CAWKNSRARNYNEQFF
TRBJ2-7 | TRBV7-2 | TRBD2 | 14 | TGTGCCAGCAGCCTCGCGGGGGGCTCCTACGAGCAGTACTTC | CASSLAGGSYEQYF
TRBJ2-1 | TRBV11-2 | NA | 17 | TGTGCCAGCAGGGAGGACCTGAAGGGATCGACCTACAATGAGCAGTTCTTC | CASREDLKGSTYNEQFF
TRBJ2-2 | TRBV27 | TRBD2 | 14 | TGTGCCAGCCAGCAGCGGGGGGGCTACGGGGAGCTGTTTTTT | CASQQRGGYGELFF
TRBJ1-1 | TRBV5-1 | NA | 14 | TGCGCCAGCAGCTTGGGGCCAGAGAACACTGAAGCTTTCTTT | CASSLGPENTEAFF
TRBJ1-1 | TRBV2 | NA | 13 | TGTGCCAGCAGTGTCTCCGGGGGCACTGAAGCTTTCTTT | CASSVSGGTEAFF
TRBJ2-3 | TRBV14 | NA | 17 | TGTGCCAGCAGCCAAGATATAGGTCTTAGCGGCACAGATACGCAGTATTTT | CASSQDIGLSGTDTQYF
TRBJ1-1 | TRBV7-9 | NA | 15 | TGTGCCAGCAGCTCGTTCGGGACACCAAACACTGAAGCTTTCTTT | CASSSFGTPNTEAFF
TRBJ1-3 | TRBV7-2 | NA | 13 | TGTGCCAGCAGCTTCTTAGAGGGAAACACCATATATTTT | CASSFLEGNTIYF
TRBJ1-1 | TRBV5-1 | NA | 13 | TGCGCCAGCAGTGCTGGGGCAAACACTGAAGCTTTCTTT | CASSAGANTEAFF
TRBJ1-5 | TRBV6-1 | NA | 15 | TGTGCCAGCAGTGGGGACATAGCCCAGAATCAGCCCCAGCATTTT | CASSGDIAQNQPQHF
TRBJ2-2 | TRBV9 | NA | 14 | TGTGCCAGCACAGAGGGAGTGGACACCGGGGAGCTGTTTTTT | CASTEGVDTGELFF
TRBJ1-2 | TRBV7-2 | NA | 14 | TGTGCCAGCAGCCTATCCCCAAGCGACTATGGCTACACCTTC | CASSLSPSDYGYTF
TRBJ1-3 | TRBV2 | NA | 15 | TGTGCCAGCAGTGAATGGAACAGCTCTGGAAACACCATATATTTT | CASSEWNSSGNTIYF
TRBJ2-2 | TRBV5-6 | NA | 13 | TGTGCCAGCAGCTTGGGACTGACCGGGGAGCTGTTTTTT | CASSLGLTGELFF
TRBJ1-1 | TRBV9 | NA | 14 | TGTGCCAGCAGCGTAGAATCCATGAACACTGAAGCTTTCTTT | CASSVESMNTEAFF
TRBJ1-5 | TRBV28 | NA | 13 | TGTGCCAGCAGTTTCTATGGCAATCAGCCCCAGCATTTT | CASSFYGNQPQHF
TRBJ2-1 | TRBV6-4 | NA | 17 | TGTGCCAGCAGTGACTCCATTCGACTCTCCGATTTCGATGAGCAGTTCTTC | CASSDSIRLSDFDEQFF
TRBJ2-1 | TRBV25-1 | TRBD2 | 15 | TGTGCCACCGCGGGACTAGCGGGAGAATACAATGAGCAGTTCTTC | CATAGLAGEYNEQFF
TRBJ2-5 | TRBV9 | NA | 16 | TGTGCCAGCAGCGTAGAAGAGATTCAAGCTTCATCGGCCCAGTACTTC | CASSVEEIQASSAQYF
TRBJ2-3 | TRBV7-6 | NA | 14 | TGTGCCAGCAGCTTAGCGCGGGGCCCCGATACGCAGTATTTT | CASSLARGPDTQYF
TRBJ1-4 | TRBV6-5 | TRBD1 | 15 | TGTGCCAGCAGAGGCCGGACAGGAGTAGGAGAAAAACTGTTTTTT | CASRGRTGVGEKLFF
TRBJ1-4 | TRBV5-1 | NA | 15 | TGCGCCAGCAGCTTGAATACTGGAACTAATGAAAAACTGTTTTTT | CASSLNTGTNEKLFF
TRBJ2-1 | TRBV5-4 | TRBD2 | 16 | TGTGCCAGCAGCCTTAGCGGGGCAAGCTCCTACAATGAGCAGTTCTTC | CASSLSGASSYNEQFF
TRBJ1-5 | TRBV6-5 | TRBD1 | 14 | TGTGCCAGCAGCAAGGGACAGGGCAATCAGCCCCAGCATTTT | CASSKGQGNQPQHF